This TCR beta chain was sequenced for a study of T-cell memory formation after mild COVID-19. This clonotype turned up a few times. Germline loops: CDR1 MDHEN, CDR2 SYDVKM. The V and J ends lost 3 bases and 9 bases respectively, with 9 bases between them. CDR3 length: 13 amino acids. One entry per CDR3 protein, called by TCRdb with MiXCR from the 5' RACE reads. The repertoire consists of a few hundred thousand distinct CDR3 sequences, with roughly 16% occurring once and the leading ten covering about a fifth. This chain connects TRBV28 to TRBJ1-6; D is undetermined. The sample taken for sequencing was PBMCs or a T cell subset sorted from them (not recorded which). The source is a man in his late teens or twenties who had mild COVID-19 (a few samples of this study predate the infection). Cell type and time point are not known. The DNA of the CDR3 is TGTGCCAGCAGTTTCAGTGTTACTTCACCCCTCCACTTT. The encoded protein is CASSFSVTSPLHF.